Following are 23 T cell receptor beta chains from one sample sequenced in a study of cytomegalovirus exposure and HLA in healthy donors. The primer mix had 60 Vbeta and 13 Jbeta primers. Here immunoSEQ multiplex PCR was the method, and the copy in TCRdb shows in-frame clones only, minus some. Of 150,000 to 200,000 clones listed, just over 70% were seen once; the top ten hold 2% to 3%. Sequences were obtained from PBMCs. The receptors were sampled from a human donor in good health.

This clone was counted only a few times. CDR3 sequence (DNA): TGTGCCAGTAGTATTAGGTTTGGGAGTGACCCCATGAACACTGAAGCTTTCTTT. Translation: CASSIRFGSDPMNTEAFF. The chain carries TRBV19 and TRBJ1-1; D is ambiguous. The CDR3 is 18 residues long. The V gene's germline CDR1 is LNHDA and CDR2 SQIVND (reference sequence). V lost 3 bases, J lost 0 bases, and 20 bases lay in between.

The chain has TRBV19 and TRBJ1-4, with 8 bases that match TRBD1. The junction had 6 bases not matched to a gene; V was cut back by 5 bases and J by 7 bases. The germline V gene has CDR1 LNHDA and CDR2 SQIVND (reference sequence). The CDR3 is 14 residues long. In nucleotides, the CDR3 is TGTGCCAGTAGTTCAGGGGGCTCCGCTGAAAAACTGTTTTTT. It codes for CASSSGGSAEKLFF.

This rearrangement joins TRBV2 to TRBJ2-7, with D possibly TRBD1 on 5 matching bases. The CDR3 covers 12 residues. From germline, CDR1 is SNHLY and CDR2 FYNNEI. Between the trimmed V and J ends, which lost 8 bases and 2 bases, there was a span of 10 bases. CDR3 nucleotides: TGTGCCAGCCTAGGGGAAGCCTACGAGCAGTACTTC. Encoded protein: CASLGEAYEQYF.

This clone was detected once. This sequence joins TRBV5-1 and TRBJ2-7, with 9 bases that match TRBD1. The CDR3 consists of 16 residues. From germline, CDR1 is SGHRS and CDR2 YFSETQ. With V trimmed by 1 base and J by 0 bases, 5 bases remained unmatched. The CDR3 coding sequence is TGCGCCAGCAGCTTGACGACAGGGGGAGTCTCCTACGAGCAGTACTTC. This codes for CASSLTTGGVSYEQYF.

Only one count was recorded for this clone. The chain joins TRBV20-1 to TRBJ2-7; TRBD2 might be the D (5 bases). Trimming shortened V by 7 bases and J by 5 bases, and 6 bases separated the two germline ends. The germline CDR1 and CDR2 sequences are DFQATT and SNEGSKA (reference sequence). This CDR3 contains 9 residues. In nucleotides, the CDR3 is TGCAGTGTCGGGAACGAGCAGTACTTC. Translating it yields CSVGNEQYF.

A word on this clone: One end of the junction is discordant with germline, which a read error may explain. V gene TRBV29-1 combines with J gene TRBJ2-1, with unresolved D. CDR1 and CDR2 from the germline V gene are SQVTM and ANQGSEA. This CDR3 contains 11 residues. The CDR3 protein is CSVEGAERGFF. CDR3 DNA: TGCAGCGTCGAAGGTGCGGAGCGAGGATTCTTC.

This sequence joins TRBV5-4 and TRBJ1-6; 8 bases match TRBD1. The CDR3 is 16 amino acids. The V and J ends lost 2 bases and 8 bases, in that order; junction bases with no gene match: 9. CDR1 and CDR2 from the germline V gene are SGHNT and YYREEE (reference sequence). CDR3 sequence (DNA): TGTGCCAGCAGCTTCTTTGGGACAGGCCGAGATTCACCCCTCCACTTT. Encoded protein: CASSFFGTGRDSPLHF.

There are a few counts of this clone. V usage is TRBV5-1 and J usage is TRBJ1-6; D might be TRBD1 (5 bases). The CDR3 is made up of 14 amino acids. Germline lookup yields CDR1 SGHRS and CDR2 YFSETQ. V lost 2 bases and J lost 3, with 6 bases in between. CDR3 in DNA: TGCGCCAGCAGCTTAGACAGCTATAATTCACCCCTCCACTTT. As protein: CASSLDSYNSPLHF.

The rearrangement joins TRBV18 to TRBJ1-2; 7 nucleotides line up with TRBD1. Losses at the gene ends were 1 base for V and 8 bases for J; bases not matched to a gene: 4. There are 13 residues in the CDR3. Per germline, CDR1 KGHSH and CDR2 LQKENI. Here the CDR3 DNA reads TGTGCCAGCTCACCACAGGGGGCGTGGGGCTACACCTTC. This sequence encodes CASSPQGAWGYTF.

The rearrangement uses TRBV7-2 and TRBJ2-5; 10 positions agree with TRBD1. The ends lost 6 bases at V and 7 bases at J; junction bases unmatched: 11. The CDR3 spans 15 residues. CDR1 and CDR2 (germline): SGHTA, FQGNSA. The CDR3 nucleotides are TGTGCCAGCAGTGATCCGGGACAGGGGAGTCGGACCCAGTACTTC. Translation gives CASSDPGQGSRTQYF.

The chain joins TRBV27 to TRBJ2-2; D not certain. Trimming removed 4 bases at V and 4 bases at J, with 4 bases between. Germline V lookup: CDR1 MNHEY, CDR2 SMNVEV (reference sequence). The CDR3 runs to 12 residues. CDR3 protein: CASSYSTGELFF. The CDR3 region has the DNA TGTGCCAGCAGTTATAGCACCGGGGAGCTGTTTTTT.

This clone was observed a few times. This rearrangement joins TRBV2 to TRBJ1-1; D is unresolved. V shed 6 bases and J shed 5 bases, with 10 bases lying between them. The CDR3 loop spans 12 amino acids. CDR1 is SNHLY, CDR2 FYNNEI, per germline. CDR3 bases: TGTGCCAGCAGCCGCCCGAGGACTGAAGCTTTCTTT. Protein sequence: CASSRPRTEAFF.

CDR3 loop: CASSLNRGGETQYF. The CDR3 DNA is TGTGCCAGCAGCCTTAACAGGGGTGGAGAGACCCAGTACTTC. This rearrangement joins TRBV7-9 to TRBJ2-5; the match to TRBD1 covers 7 bases. The germline gives CDR1 SEHNR, CDR2 FQNEAQ (reference sequence). This CDR3 contains 14 residues. The junction had 7 bases not matched to a gene; V was cut back by 5 bases and J by 4 bases.

CDR3 sequence reads: CASSALINQPQHF. The DNA for the CDR3 is TGTGCCAGCAGTGCACTGATCAATCAGCCCCAGCATTTT. The genes are TRBV2 and TRBJ1-5, with D unclear. The ends were cut back, 4 bases at V and 3 bases at J, with 7 bases in the middle. CDR1 SNHLY and CDR2 FYNNEI come from the germline V gene. The CDR3 consists of 13 residues.

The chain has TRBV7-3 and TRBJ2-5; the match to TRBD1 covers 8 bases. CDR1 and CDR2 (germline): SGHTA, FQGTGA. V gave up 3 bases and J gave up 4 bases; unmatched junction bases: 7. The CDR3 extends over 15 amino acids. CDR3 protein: CASSLGTGPGETQYF. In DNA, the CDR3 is TGTGCCAGCAGCTTGGGGACAGGACCAGGAGAGACCCAGTACTTC. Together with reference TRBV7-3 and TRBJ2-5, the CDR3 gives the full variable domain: GAGVSQTPSNKVTEKGKYVELRCDPISGHTALYWYRQSLGQGPEFLIYFQGTGAADDSGLPNDRFFAVRPEGSVSTLKIQRTERGDSAVYLCASSLGTGPGETQYFGPGTRLLVL.

CDR3 in DNA: TGCGCCAGCGGAGGTGGCGAGAGCTCTGGAAACACCATATATTTT. Protein: CASGGGESSGNTIYF. The rearrangement uses TRBV5-1 and TRBJ1-3; D not resolved. The CDR3 runs 15 residues. The V gene's germline CDR1 is SGHRS and CDR2 YFSETQ. V lost 7 bases to trimming and J lost 0 bases, with 14 bases between them.

The CDR3 coding sequence is TGTGCCAGCAGCTCGACTGCTGGCGGGGTGACCCAGTACTTC. It translates to CASSSTAGGVTQYF. V is TRBV7-3 and J is TRBJ2-5; TRBD2 might be the D (6 bases). Germline loops: CDR1 SGHTA, CDR2 FQGTGA. The CDR3 is 14 amino acids. Trimming shortened V by 4 bases and J by 7 bases, and 16 bases separated the two germline ends.

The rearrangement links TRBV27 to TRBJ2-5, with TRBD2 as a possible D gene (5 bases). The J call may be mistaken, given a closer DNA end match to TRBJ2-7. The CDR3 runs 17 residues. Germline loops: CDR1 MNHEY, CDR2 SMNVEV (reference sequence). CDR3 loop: CASSLSFYRPSGYEQYF. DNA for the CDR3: TGTGCCAGCAGTTTATCATTTTATCGCCCGTCGGGGTACGAGCAGTACTTC.

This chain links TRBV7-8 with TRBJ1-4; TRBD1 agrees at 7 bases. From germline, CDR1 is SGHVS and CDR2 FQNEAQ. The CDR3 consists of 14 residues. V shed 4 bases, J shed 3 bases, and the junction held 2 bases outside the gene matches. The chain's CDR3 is CASSSRGSNEKLFF. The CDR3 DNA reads TGTGCCAGCAGCTCCAGGGGGTCTAATGAAAAACTGTTTTTT.

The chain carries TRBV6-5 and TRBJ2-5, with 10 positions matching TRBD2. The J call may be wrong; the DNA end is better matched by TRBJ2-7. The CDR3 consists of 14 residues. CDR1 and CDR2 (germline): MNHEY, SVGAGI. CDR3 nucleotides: TGTGCCAGCAGCCCACTAGCGGGGTCCTACGAGCAGTACTTC. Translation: CASSPLAGSYEQYF.

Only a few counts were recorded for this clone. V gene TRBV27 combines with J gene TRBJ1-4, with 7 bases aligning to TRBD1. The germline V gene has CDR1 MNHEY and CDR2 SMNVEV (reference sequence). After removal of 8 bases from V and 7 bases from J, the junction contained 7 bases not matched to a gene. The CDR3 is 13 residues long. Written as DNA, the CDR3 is TGTGCCAGCGGCAGACAGGGTGGTGAAAAACTGTTTTTT. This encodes CASGRQGGEKLFF.

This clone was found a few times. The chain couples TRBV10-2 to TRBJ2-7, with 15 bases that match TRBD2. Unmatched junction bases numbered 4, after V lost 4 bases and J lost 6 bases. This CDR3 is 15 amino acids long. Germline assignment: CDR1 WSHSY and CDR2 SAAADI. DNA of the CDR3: TGCGCCAGCAGTGGGACTAGCGGGGGGGTGAGCGAGCAGTACTTC. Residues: CASSGTSGGVSEQYF.

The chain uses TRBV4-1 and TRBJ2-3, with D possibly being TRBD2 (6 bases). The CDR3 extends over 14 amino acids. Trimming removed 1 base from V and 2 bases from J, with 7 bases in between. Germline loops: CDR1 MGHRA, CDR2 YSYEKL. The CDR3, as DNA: TGCGCCAGCAGCCAAGGGACTAACACAGATACGCAGTATTTT. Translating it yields CASSQGTNTDTQYF.